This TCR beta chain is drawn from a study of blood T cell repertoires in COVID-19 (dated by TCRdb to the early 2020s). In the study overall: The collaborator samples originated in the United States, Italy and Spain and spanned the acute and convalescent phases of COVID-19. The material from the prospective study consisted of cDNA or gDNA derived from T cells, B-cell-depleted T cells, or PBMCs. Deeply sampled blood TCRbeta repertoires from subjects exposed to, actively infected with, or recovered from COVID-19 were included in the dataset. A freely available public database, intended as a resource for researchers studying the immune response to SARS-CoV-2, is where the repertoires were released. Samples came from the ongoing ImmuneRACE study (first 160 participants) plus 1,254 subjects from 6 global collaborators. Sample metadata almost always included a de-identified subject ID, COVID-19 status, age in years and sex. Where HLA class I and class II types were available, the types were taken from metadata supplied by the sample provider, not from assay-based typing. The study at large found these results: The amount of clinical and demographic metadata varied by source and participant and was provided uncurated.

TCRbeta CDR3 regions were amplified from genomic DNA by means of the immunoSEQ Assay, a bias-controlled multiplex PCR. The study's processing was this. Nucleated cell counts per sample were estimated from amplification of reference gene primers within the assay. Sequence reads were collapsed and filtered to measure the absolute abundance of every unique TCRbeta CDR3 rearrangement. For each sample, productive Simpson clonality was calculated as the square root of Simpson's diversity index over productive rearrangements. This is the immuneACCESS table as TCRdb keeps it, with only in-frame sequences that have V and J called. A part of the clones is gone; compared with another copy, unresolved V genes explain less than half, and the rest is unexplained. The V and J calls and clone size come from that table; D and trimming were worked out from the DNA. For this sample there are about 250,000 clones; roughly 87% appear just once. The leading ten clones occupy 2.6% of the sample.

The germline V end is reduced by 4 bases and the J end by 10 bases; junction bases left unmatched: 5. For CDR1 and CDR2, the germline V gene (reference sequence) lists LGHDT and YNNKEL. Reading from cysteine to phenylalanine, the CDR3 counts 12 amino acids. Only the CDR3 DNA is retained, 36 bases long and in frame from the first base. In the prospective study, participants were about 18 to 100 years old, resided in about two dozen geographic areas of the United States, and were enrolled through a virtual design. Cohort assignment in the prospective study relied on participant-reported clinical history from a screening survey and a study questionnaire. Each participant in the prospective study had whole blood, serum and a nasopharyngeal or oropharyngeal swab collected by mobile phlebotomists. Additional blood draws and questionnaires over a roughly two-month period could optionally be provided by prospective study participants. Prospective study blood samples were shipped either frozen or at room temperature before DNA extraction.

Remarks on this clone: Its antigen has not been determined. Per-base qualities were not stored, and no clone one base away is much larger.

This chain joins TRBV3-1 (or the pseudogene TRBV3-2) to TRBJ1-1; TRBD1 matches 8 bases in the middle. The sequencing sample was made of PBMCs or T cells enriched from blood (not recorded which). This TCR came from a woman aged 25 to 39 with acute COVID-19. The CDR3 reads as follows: CASSLTGVGAFF. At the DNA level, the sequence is TGTGCCAGCAGCCTGACAGGGGTAGGAGCTTTCTTT.